This paragraph reports one T cell receptor (beta chain). Its antigen remains unknown. CDR1 MGHRA and CDR2 YSYEKL come from the germline V gene. There are 18 residues in the CDR3. After removal of 6 bases from V and 6 bases from J, the junction contained 16 bases not matched to a gene. The sample is drawn from a study of blood T cells in healthy people across ages. Sample-barcoded 5' priming and a J-beta primer mix drove a second PCR of 7 to 11 cycles. Every cDNA molecule bore a tag from a template-switch adaptor containing 12 random nucleotides. Using its own MiXCR run on the 5' RACE reads, TCRdb lists one record per CDR3 protein. The sample includes 1.5 million to 2 million distinct CDR3 sequences, roughly 49% of them seen just once. Points from the study as a whole: A conclusive naive versus antigen-experienced comparison was prevented by the unsorted PBMCs.

This rearrangement joins TRBV4-1 to TRBJ1-4, with TRBD1 matching over 10 bases. The sequence was collected from a woman aged 40 to 55 in good health. Sequenced: blood. In nucleotides, the CDR3 is TGCGCCAGCAGACGAATGATCCCCCCCGGGACAGGGGATGAAAAACTGTTTTTT. This gives the protein CASRRMIPPGTGDEKLFF.